The present T cell receptor (beta chain) was sequenced within a study of human T cells and chemical hapten exposure. One entry per CDR3 protein results from TCRdb running MiXCR on the RACE reads. The table shows 150,000 to 200,000 distinct CDR3 sequences, with about a fifth occurring only once. Time point indicated: patch test 1, 2 weeks after DPC sensitization. Regarding treatment: therapeutic diphenylcyclopropenone sensitization with weekly scalp DPC. Trimming removed 5 bases from V and 2 bases from J; junction bases left unmatched: 3. CDR1 and CDR2 from the germline V gene are SEHNR and FQNEAQ (reference sequence). The CDR3 sequence is 15 residues long.

The chain has TRBV7-9 and TRBJ2-1, with 10 bases fitting TRBD1. This TCR derives from a woman between 50 and 59 years old with alopecia areata. Some clones in this sample may be carry-over from other donors' samples. This specimen was whole blood, taken in connection with sensitization to the hapten diphenylcyclopropenone (DPC). CDR3 coding DNA: TGTGCCAGCAGCCCCGGGACAGGGGCCTACAATGAGCAGTTCTTC. This gives the protein CASSPGTGAYNEQFF.